The present TCR beta chain was sequenced within a study of human T cells and chemical hapten exposure (dated by TCRdb to about 2021). With respect to the entire study: For sensitization, 2% DPC in acetone was applied to an approximately 2 cm by approximately 2 cm area of upper inner arm skin. The mostly female patient cohort included alopecia areata with under or over 50% scalp involvement, alopecia totalis and alopecia universalis. Patient blood was sampled pre-sensitization (week 0) and at 2, 6 and about 24 weeks after DPC sensitization. Libraries were combined into a pool for sequencing, and differences in TCR yield between samples came mainly from small differences in library volumes within the pool. Patients additionally received weekly therapeutic DPC doses to the scalp throughout the approximately 24-week study period. In alopecia patients, the study followed how the peripheral blood TCR repertoire changed in vivo over primary and secondary sensitization to diphenylcyclopropenone (DPC), a hapten. Blood for TCR sequencing was provided by twenty-nine alopecia patients at one to four time points (pre-sensitization, 2, 6 and 24 weeks). Patch tests used Finn chambers with 0.01% DPC on the upper back, scored after 6 days by International Contact Dermatitis Research Group standards.

Reading the label with the study, this specimen's time point is: pre-sensitization, week 0. Taken with the paper, the label for treatment or condition translates to: therapeutic diphenylcyclopropenone sensitization with weekly scalp DPC. At each patch-test visit, blood was drawn before the patch test was applied. To be eligible, patients had to be aged 18 to 70, diagnosed with alopecia and judged suitable for DPC therapy, while pregnant patients were excluded. Unfractionated whole blood was collected in Tempus Blood RNA tubes, and total RNA was extracted from that blood. The library relied on RACE. The listed sequencing device is NextSeq 500. During library preparation, unique molecular identifiers were attached to individual cDNA molecules so that TCRs could be counted quantitatively and reproducibly. From each blood RNA sample, both TCR alpha and TCR beta chains were sequenced. As for how the authors treated the data: A median of roughly 99,000 TCRs per sample was observed, with a range of about 20,000 to 750,000. V, J and CDR3 annotation of the TCR reads was carried out using the Decombinator software suite. For PS versus PT1 abundance plots, all samples were subsampled to the same number of TCRs (28,000). Expanded TCRs were defined as absent before sensitization and observed at least eight times at the 2-week time point. TCRdb reanalyzed the raw reads on its own, using fastp at Q25 for trimming and MiXCR for clone calling, and kept in-frame beta chains. Rows with a matching CDR3 protein are joined into one entry that keeps the most common DNA and genes. TCRdb, not the authors, supplied the V and J calls. This sample holds about 110,000 distinct CDR3 sequences; 10% to 15% were observed only once. The ten largest clones add up to about 1.6% of the sample.

General conclusions and limits of the study: Compared with pre-sensitization or healthy control sets, expanded TCRs formed significantly more large CDR3 similarity clusters, which is consistent with antigen-driven responses. All patients had alopecia, a presumed autoimmune disease, so their immune response might differ from that of healthy individuals. The number of PT1 expanded TCRs positively correlated with patch test score, significant at thresholds 8, 16 and 32 but not 4. Repeated subsampling changed both the strength of the expansion versus patch-test correlation and the threshold at which the correlation became significant. The number of TCRs above 1 in 1000 frequency did not change with DPC sensitization; there was no evidence of global repertoire structure alterations.

There are a few counts of this clonotype. Its recognized antigen is unknown. Base quality data are lacking; no much larger clone is found one base away. V gives up 6 bases and J gives up 6 bases, and the segment between their germline ends measures 9 bases. Counted from cysteine to phenylalanine, this CDR3 has 12 amino acids. The only DNA kept is the CDR3, 36 bases in frame from the first base. Via the germline V gene, CDR1 is MDHEN and CDR2 SYDVKM. The source material was whole blood, sampled in connection with sensitization to the hapten diphenylcyclopropenone (DPC). This sequence was found in a woman in her forties or fifties with alopecia areata. Some clones in this sample may be carry-over from other donors' samples. The chain was built from TRBV28 and TRBJ1-5; a weak D assignment points to TRBD1 (5 bases agree). In nucleotide form, the sequence is TGTGCCAGCAGGGATGGGGGTCAGCCCCAGCATTTT. It translates to CASRDGGQPQHF.